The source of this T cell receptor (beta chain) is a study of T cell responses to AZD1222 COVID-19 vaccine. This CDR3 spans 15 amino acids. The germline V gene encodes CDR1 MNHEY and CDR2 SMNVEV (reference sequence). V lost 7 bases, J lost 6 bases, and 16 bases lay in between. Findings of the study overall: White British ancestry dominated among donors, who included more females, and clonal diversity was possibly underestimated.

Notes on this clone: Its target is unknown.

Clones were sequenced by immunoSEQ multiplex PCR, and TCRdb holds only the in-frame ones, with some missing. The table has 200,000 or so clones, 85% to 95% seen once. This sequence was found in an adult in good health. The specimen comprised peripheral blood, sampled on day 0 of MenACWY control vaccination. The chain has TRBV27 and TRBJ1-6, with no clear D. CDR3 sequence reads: CASTTLRGGNSPLHF. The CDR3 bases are TGTGCCAGCACCACCCTCCGGGGAGGTAATTCACCCCTCCACTTT.